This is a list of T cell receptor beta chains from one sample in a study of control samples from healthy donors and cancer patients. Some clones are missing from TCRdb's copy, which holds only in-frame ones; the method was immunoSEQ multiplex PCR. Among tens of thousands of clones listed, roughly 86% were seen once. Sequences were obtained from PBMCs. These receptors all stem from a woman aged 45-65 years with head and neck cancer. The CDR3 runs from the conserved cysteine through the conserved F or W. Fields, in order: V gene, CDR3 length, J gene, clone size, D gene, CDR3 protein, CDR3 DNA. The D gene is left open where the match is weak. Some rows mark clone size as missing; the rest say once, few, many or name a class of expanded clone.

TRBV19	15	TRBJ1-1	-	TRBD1	CASSIVHGTGVEAFF	TGTGCCAGTAGTATAGTCCACGGGACAGGCGTCGAAGCTTTCTTT
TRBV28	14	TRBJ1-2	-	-	CASSLLGLAGGYTF	TGTGCCAGCAGTTTATTGGGTTTAGCGGGTGGCTACACCTTC
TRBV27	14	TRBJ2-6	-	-	CASSLSSGANVLTF	TGTGCCAGCAGTTTAAGCTCTGGGGCCAACGTCCTGACTTTC
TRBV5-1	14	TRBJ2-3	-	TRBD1	CASSSGQVTDTQYF	TGCGCCAGCAGCTCCGGACAGGTCACAGATACGCAGTATTTT
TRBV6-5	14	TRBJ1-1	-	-	CASSWAGGNTEAFF	TGTGCCAGCAGTTGGGCGGGAGGGAACACTGAAGCTTTCTTT
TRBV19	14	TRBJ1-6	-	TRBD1	CASSIGQGRSPLHF	TGTGCCAGTAGTATCGGACAGGGAAGATCACCCCTCCACTTT
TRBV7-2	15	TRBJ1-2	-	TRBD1	CASSLAPGQNYGYTF	TGTGCCAGCAGCTTAGCGCCGGGACAGAACTATGGCTACACCTTC
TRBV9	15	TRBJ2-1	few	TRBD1	CASSAGQGPYNEQFF	TGTGCCAGCAGCGCAGGACAGGGGCCTTACAATGAGCAGTTCTTC
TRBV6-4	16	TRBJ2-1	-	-	CASSDSDKSSYNEQFF	TGTGCCAGCAGTGACTCAGATAAGAGCTCCTACAATGAGCAGTTCTTC
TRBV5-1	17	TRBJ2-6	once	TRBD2	CASGREDSRSGANVLTF	TGCGCCAGCGGTCGGGAGGACTCGAGGTCTGGGGCCAACGTCCTGACTTTC
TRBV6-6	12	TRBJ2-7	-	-	CASSYSSYEQYF	TGTGCCAGCAGTTACTCGAGTTACGAGCAGTACTTC
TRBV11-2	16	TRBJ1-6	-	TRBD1	CASSPSTGQWGSPLHF	TGTGCCAGCAGCCCCAGTACGGGACAGTGGGGATCACCCCTCCACTTT
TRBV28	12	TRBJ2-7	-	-	CASSLSSYEQYF	TGTGCCAGCAGTTTAAGCTCCTACGAGCAGTACTTC
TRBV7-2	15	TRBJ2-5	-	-	CASSLYTSGQETQYF	TGTGCCAGCAGCTTATATACTTCAGGCCAAGAGACCCAGTACTTC
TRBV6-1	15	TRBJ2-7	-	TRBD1	CASSEETGSSYEQYF	TGTGCCAGCAGTGAAGAGACAGGGAGCTCCTACGAGCAGTACTTC
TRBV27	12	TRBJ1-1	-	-	CASSFLQGEAFF	TGTGCCAGCAGTTTCCTACAGGGTGAAGCTTTCTTT
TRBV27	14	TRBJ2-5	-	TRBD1	CASSDRGPPETQYF	TGTGCCAGCTCGGACAGGGGGCCCCCAGAGACCCAGTACTTC
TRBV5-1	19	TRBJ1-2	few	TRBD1	CASSPMGTANRPGGYGYTF	TGCGCCAGCAGCCCGATGGGGACAGCCAACCGGCCTGGTGGCTATGGCTACACCTTC
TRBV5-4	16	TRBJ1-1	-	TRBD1	CASSTARQGWDTEAFF	TGTGCCAGCAGCACAGCCAGACAGGGTTGGGACACTGAAGCTTTCTTT
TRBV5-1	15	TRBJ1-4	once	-	CASSLGRQGNEKLFF	TGCGCCAGCAGTTTGGGGAGACAAGGAAATGAAAAACTGTTTTTT
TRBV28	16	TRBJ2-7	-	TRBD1	CASSPHRDRPSYEQYF	TGTGCCAGCAGTCCCCACAGGGACAGACCTTCCTACGAGCAGTACTTC